This is a list of T cell receptor beta chains from one sample in a study of shared clonotypes between healthy human individuals. Assay used: immunoSEQ multiplex PCR; TCRdb lists only in-frame clones, some missing. Among some 550,000 clones listed, about 96% were seen once. Specimen: naive CD4+ T cells sorted from blood. The receptors stem from a woman aged 30 to 39 in good health. Each CDR3 is given with its conserved first and last residue. A D gene is named only where the DNA matches it firmly. The listing skips clone size in some rows; elsewhere it reads once, few, many or a size class.

CDR3: CATEGGLSTDTQYF
DNA: TGCGCCACCGAGGGTGGGTTGAGCACAGATACGCAGTATTTT
V: TRBV10-2
D: NA
length: 14
J: TRBJ2-3
size: NA

CDR3: CASSLFGSRNEQFF
DNA: TGTGCCAGCAGTTTATTCGGGAGTAGAAATGAGCAGTTCTTC
V: TRBV28
D: NA
length: 14
J: TRBJ2-1
size: NA

CDR3: CASSLMGQPNSYGYTF
DNA: TGTGCCAGCAGTTTAATGGGACAGCCGAATTCTTATGGCTACACCTTC
V: TRBV27
D: TRBD1
length: 16
J: TRBJ1-2
size: NA

CDR3: CASSGGPANYGYTF
DNA: TGTGCCAGCAGTGGGGGGCCGGCTAACTATGGCTACACCTTC
V: TRBV2
D: NA
length: 14
J: TRBJ1-2
size: NA

CDR3: CASSLVGAGDTEAFF
DNA: TGCGCCAGCAGCTTGGTGGGGGCTGGGGACACTGAAGCTTTCTTT
V: TRBV5-1
D: NA
length: 15
J: TRBJ1-1
size: NA

CDR3: CASSFGYGYTF
DNA: TGTGCCAGCAGTTTTGGCTATGGCTACACCTTC
V: TRBV28
D: NA
length: 11
J: TRBJ1-2
size: NA

CDR3: CSVAIGGEGYTF
DNA: TGCAGCGTCGCCATTGGGGGGGAGGGCTACACCTTC
V: TRBV29-1
D: NA
length: 12
J: TRBJ1-2
size: NA

CDR3: CASSESTGVRYGYTF
DNA: TGCGCCAGCAGTGAGTCGACAGGGGTCCGCTATGGCTACACCTTC
V: TRBV10-2
D: TRBD1
length: 15
J: TRBJ1-2
size: NA

CDR3: CASSLNQPQHF
DNA: TGTGCCAGCAGTCTTAATCAGCCCCAGCATTTT
V: TRBV28
D: NA
length: 11
J: TRBJ1-5
size: NA

CDR3: CASSQEPGGYNEQFF
DNA: TGCGCCAGCAGCCAAGAGCCAGGAGGCTACAATGAGCAGTTCTTC
V: TRBV4-1
D: NA
length: 15
J: TRBJ2-1
size: NA

CDR3: CASSLTGVRATNEKLFF
DNA: TGCGCCAGCAGCTTGACAGGGGTGAGGGCAACTAATGAAAAACTGTTTTTT
V: TRBV5-1
D: TRBD1
length: 17
J: TRBJ1-4
size: NA

CDR3: CSVGRRADTDTQYF
DNA: TGCAGCGTTGGTCGGCGGGCAGACACAGATACGCAGTATTTT
V: TRBV29-1
D: NA
length: 14
J: TRBJ2-3
size: once

CDR3: CASSVTLDYGYTF
DNA: TGTGCCAGCAGCGTAACGCTGGACTATGGCTACACCTTC
V: TRBV9
D: NA
length: 13
J: TRBJ1-2
size: NA

CDR3: CASSLTSGAGELFF
DNA: TGCGCCAGCAGCTTGACAAGCGGGGCCGGGGAGCTGTTTTTT
V: TRBV5-1
D: TRBD2
length: 14
J: TRBJ2-2
size: NA

CDR3: CASSKTVNTGELFF
DNA: TGTGCCAGCAGTAAGACAGTGAACACCGGGGAGCTGTTTTTT
V: TRBV6-5
D: NA
length: 14
J: TRBJ2-2
size: once

CDR3: CASRSYNEQFF
DNA: TGTGCCAGTAGGAGCTACAATGAGCAGTTCTTC
V: TRBV19
D: NA
length: 11
J: TRBJ2-1
size: NA

CDR3: CASSQDLRTGGRNYGYTF
DNA: TGCGCCAGCAGCCAAGATCTTCGGACAGGGGGGCGAAACTATGGCTACACCTTC
V: TRBV4-1
D: TRBD1
length: 18
J: TRBJ1-2
size: once

CDR3: CASSSTGQGYEQYF
DNA: TGTGCCAGCAGCTCAACCGGACAGGGGTACGAGCAGTACTTC
V: TRBV9
D: TRBD1
length: 14
J: TRBJ2-7
size: NA

CDR3: CASGLVRDSGRGSNEQFF
DNA: TGTGCTAGTGGTTTGGTACGGGATAGCGGGAGAGGGTCCAATGAGCAGTTCTTC
V: TRBV12-5
D: TRBD2
length: 18
J: TRBJ2-1
size: NA

CDR3: CASSIGQGWTEAFF
DNA: TGTGCCAGCAGTATAGGACAGGGGTGGACTGAAGCTTTCTTT
V: TRBV28
D: TRBD1
length: 14
J: TRBJ1-1
size: NA

CDR3: CASSLGSTSGIEETQYF
DNA: TGTGCCAGCAGCTTAGGGTCGACTAGCGGCATTGAAGAGACCCAGTACTTC
V: TRBV11-3
D: TRBD2
length: 17
J: TRBJ2-5
size: NA

CDR3: CASTRTDYNEQFF
DNA: TGTGCCAGTACGAGGACCGATTACAATGAGCAGTTCTTC
V: TRBV19
D: NA
length: 13
J: TRBJ2-1
size: NA

CDR3: CASSVASAGVYEQYF
DNA: TGTGCCAGCAGCGTAGCTTCAGCGGGAGTCTACGAGCAGTACTTC
V: TRBV9
D: TRBD2
length: 15
J: TRBJ2-7
size: NA

CDR3: CASSGDSYEQYF
DNA: TGTGCCAGCAGTGGGGACTCCTACGAGCAGTACTTC
V: TRBV27
D: NA
length: 12
J: TRBJ2-7
size: NA

CDR3: CASGLGTPTGELFF
DNA: TGTGCTAGTGGTTTAGGGACACCGACCGGGGAGCTGTTTTTT
V: TRBV12-5
D: NA
length: 14
J: TRBJ2-2
size: NA

CDR3: CASSLFGGSSYEQYF
DNA: TGTGCCAGCAGCTTATTCGGCGGGAGCTCCTACGAGCAGTACTTC
V: TRBV7-3
D: TRBD2
length: 15
J: TRBJ2-7
size: NA

CDR3: CASSQTGKGSQPQHF
DNA: TGTGCCAGTAGTCAGACAGGGAAGGGTAGTCAGCCCCAGCATTTT
V: TRBV19
D: TRBD1
length: 15
J: TRBJ1-5
size: once

CDR3: CASSLERDSFLTDTQYF
DNA: TGTGCCAGCAGCTTAGAGCGGGACAGCTTTCTCACAGATACGCAGTATTTT
V: TRBV7-9
D: NA
length: 17
J: TRBJ2-3
size: NA

CDR3: CASSSGRAGTDTQYF
DNA: TGTGCCAGCAGTAGCGGGAGGGCCGGCACAGATACGCAGTATTTT
V: TRBV6-1
D: TRBD2
length: 15
J: TRBJ2-3
size: NA

CDR3: CASSLAGSSEYYEQYF
DNA: TGCGCCAGCAGCTTGGCTGGGTCTAGCGAGTACTACGAGCAGTACTTC
V: TRBV5-1
D: NA
length: 16
J: TRBJ2-7
size: NA

CDR3: CASRLGSGPDDEQYF
DNA: TGTGCAAGTCGCCTAGGGTCGGGGCCGGATGACGAGCAGTACTTC
V: TRBV12-2
D: NA
length: 15
J: TRBJ2-7
size: NA

CDR3: CASSPSQETQYF
DNA: TGTGCCAGCTCACCGAGCCAAGAGACCCAGTACTTC
V: TRBV18
D: NA
length: 12
J: TRBJ2-5
size: NA

CDR3: CASSPGGYEQYF
DNA: TGTGCCAGCAGTCCCGGGGGATACGAGCAGTACTTC
V: TRBV6-6
D: NA
length: 12
J: TRBJ2-7
size: NA

CDR3: CASSFSSTDTQYF
DNA: TGTGCCAGCAGCTTTTCCAGCACAGATACGCAGTATTTT
V: TRBV5-4
D: NA
length: 13
J: TRBJ2-3
size: NA

CDR3: CASSLWFRLSGNTIYF
DNA: TGTGCCAGCAGTTTATGGTTTAGGCTCTCTGGAAACACCATATATTTT
V: TRBV28
D: NA
length: 16
J: TRBJ1-3
size: NA

CDR3: CASSQSEYNEQFF
DNA: TGCGCCAGCAGCCAATCGGAATACAATGAGCAGTTCTTC
V: TRBV5-1
D: NA
length: 13
J: TRBJ2-1
size: NA

CDR3: CASSQAGRGLPYEQYF
DNA: TGTGCCAGCAGCCAAGCTGGCAGGGGGCTCCCCTACGAGCAGTACTTC
V: TRBV4-2
D: TRBD1
length: 16
J: TRBJ2-7
size: NA

CDR3: CASSLEGSSDEQYF
DNA: TGTGCCAGCAGCTTAGAGGGTTCGAGCGACGAGCAGTACTTC
V: TRBV7-8
D: NA
length: 14
J: TRBJ2-7
size: NA

CDR3: CASSESNTEAFF
DNA: TGTGCCAGCAGCGAGTCCAACACTGAAGCTTTCTTT
V: TRBV28
D: NA
length: 12
J: TRBJ1-1
size: once

CDR3: CASSGRDRTYEQYF
DNA: TGTGCCAGCAGCGGGAGGGACAGGACCTACGAGCAGTACTTC
V: TRBV5-4
D: NA
length: 14
J: TRBJ2-7
size: NA

CDR3: CSVEVPSGRMNYEQYF
DNA: TGCAGCGTTGAAGTCCCTAGCGGGAGAATGAACTACGAGCAGTACTTC
V: TRBV29-1
D: TRBD2
length: 16
J: TRBJ2-7
size: NA

CDR3: CASTLLADEQYF
DNA: TGTGCCAGCACCCTACTAGCGGACGAGCAGTACTTC
V: TRBV6-1
D: TRBD2
length: 12
J: TRBJ2-7
size: NA

CDR3: CASSLRTGPYNEQFF
DNA: TGCGCCAGCAGCTTGAGGACAGGGCCCTACAATGAGCAGTTCTTC
V: TRBV5-1
D: TRBD1
length: 15
J: TRBJ2-1
size: NA

CDR3: CASSLGPTGTGELFF
DNA: TGTGCCAGTAGTTTGGGACCGACGGGCACCGGGGAGCTGTTTTTT
V: TRBV19
D: NA
length: 15
J: TRBJ2-2
size: NA

CDR3: CASSRPGAPTDTQYF
DNA: TGTGCCAGCAGCCGCCCCGGGGCGCCCACAGATACGCAGTATTTT
V: TRBV27
D: NA
length: 15
J: TRBJ2-3
size: NA

CDR3: CASSLAPSGSGGAKDTQYF
DNA: TGCGCCAGCAGCTTGGCTCCTAGCGGGTCGGGGGGAGCAAAAGATACGCAGTATTTT
V: TRBV5-1
D: TRBD2
length: 19
J: TRBJ2-3
size: NA

CDR3: CASSYLSEQFF
DNA: TGTGCCAGCAGTTACCTCTCTGAGCAGTTCTTC
V: TRBV2
D: NA
length: 11
J: TRBJ2-1
size: NA